The 15 T cell receptor beta chains reported below all come from one sample, sequenced in a study of T cell responses to AZD1222 COVID-19 vaccine. Using immunoSEQ multiplex PCR, the repertoire was profiled, and TCRdb retains in-frame clones only, with some absent. This table holds about 160,000 clones, about 88% found once. The material was peripheral blood, obtained on day 0 of AZD1222 vaccination. The receptor source for this set is an adult in good health.

The chain links TRBV5-1 to TRBJ1-4; D uncertain. Trimming stripped 2 bases from V and 0 bases from J, with 8 bases between. Per the germline V gene, CDR1 is SGHRS and CDR2 is YFSETQ. The CDR3 sequence is 15 residues long. In nucleotides, the CDR3 is TGCGCCAGCAGCTTACAGTTTGCAACTAATGAAAAACTGTTTTTT. Its translation is CASSLQFATNEKLFF.

The V and J genes are TRBV4-1 and TRBJ1-2; a possible D gene is TRBD1 (6 bases). Germline V CDR1 and CDR2: MGHRA, YSYEKL. V gave up 1 base and J gave up 4 bases, with 25 bases separating them. This CDR3 contains 19 residues. CDR3: CASSQVPTRGAGGAYGYTF. CDR3 nucleotide sequence: TGCGCCAGCAGCCAAGTGCCCACTCGGGGGGCCGGAGGGGCCTATGGCTACACCTTC.

This clone has just one count. The chain uses TRBV18 and TRBJ2-5; D is possibly TRBD2 (5 bases). The CDR3 is 14 residues long. V was shortened by 2 bases and J by 10 bases, with 17 bases between the two germline ends. Germline CDR1 and CDR2: KGHSH and LQKENI. CDR3 nucleotides: TGTGCCAGCTCACCAGGCATTTTTGGAAGCGGCCAGTACTTC. Translated, it gives CASSPGIFGSGQYF.

V is TRBV9 and J is TRBJ2-7; TRBD2 matches at 10 bases. V was pared by 6 bases and J by 6 bases, with 9 bases of the junction left unmatched. The length of the CDR3 is 14 residues. Germline CDR1 is SGDLS and CDR2 is YYNGEE. The CDR3 DNA reads TGTGCCAGCAATCGAGCGGGAGGGCCCTCCGAGCAGTACTTC. Protein sequence: CASNRAGGPSEQYF.

The chain uses TRBV5-4 and TRBJ1-1; D gene unclear. Between the trimmed V and J ends, which lost 2 bases and 1 base, there was a span of 6 bases. Germline V gives CDR1 SGHNT, CDR2 YYREEE (reference sequence). The CDR3 spans 13 residues. The CDR3 sequence is CASSFTRNTEAFF. The CDR3 DNA sequence: TGTGCCAGCAGCTTCACAAGGAACACTGAAGCTTTCTTT. The whole variable domain, filled in from reference TRBV5-4 and TRBJ1-1, reads ETGVTQSPTHLIKTRGQQVTLRCSSQSGHNTVSWYQQALGQGPQFIFQYYREEENGRGNFPPRFSGLQFPNYSSELNVNALELDDSALYLCASSFTRNTEAFFGQGTRLTVV.

The chain combines TRBV12-3 or TRBV12-4 with TRBJ1-6; D uncertain. CDR3 length: 13 residues. V shed 3 bases and J shed 4 bases, with 4 bases lying between them. The CDR3 sequence: CASSLVYNSPLHF. As DNA, the CDR3 is TGTGCCAGCAGTTTGGTATATAATTCACCCCTCCACTTT.

V gene TRBV10-3 combines with J gene TRBJ2-2, with D perhaps TRBD1 (5 bases). V lost 0 bases to trimming and J lost 5 bases, with 10 bases between them. This CDR3 comprises 15 residues. Per the germline V gene, CDR1 is ENHRY and CDR2 is SYGVKD. The chain's CDR3 is CAISESSRATGELFF. The DNA for the CDR3 is TGTGCCATCAGTGAGTCGTCCAGGGCTACCGGGGAGCTGTTTTTT.

The CDR3: CASNPPGNGYTF. The DNA of the CDR3 is TGTGCCAGCAACCCCCCCGGGAATGGCTACACCTTC. The J gene is TRBJ1-2, the V gene TRBV28, with D unresolved. V dropped 7 bases and J dropped 6 bases, with 12 bases sitting between them. The CDR3 extends over 12 amino acids. Germline loops: CDR1 MDHEN, CDR2 SYDVKM.

This chain joins TRBV4-1 and TRBJ2-6; D unclear. CDR3 length equals 14 residues. Between the trimmed V and J ends, which lost 1 base and 1 base, there was a span of 2 bases. CDR1 is MGHRA and CDR2 is YSYEKL in the germline V gene. CDR3 DNA: TGCGCCAGCAGCCAAGTTTCTGGGGCCAACGTCCTGACTTTC. This sequence encodes CASSQVSGANVLTF.

The chain is built from TRBV25-1 and TRBJ1-2, with 8 bases lining up with TRBD1. CDR1 and CDR2 (germline): MGHDK, SYGVNS. Unmatched junction bases numbered 1, after V lost 4 bases and J lost 3 bases. The CDR3 covers 13 residues. This chain's CDR3 is CASSVDRDYGYTF. The CDR3 region has the DNA TGTGCCAGCAGTGTGGACAGGGACTATGGCTACACCTTC.

The chain recombines TRBV28 with TRBJ2-3; no firm D call. CDR1 is MDHEN and CDR2 is SYDVKM in the germline V gene. CDR3 size: 13 residues. V lost 7 bases to trimming and J lost 0 bases, with 8 bases between them. CDR3 bases: TGTGCCAGCATGAGTGGGAGCACAGATACGCAGTATTTT. Amino acid sequence: CASMSGSTDTQYF.

CDR3 sequence: CASSLAGVDRAGELFF. The CDR3 DNA reads as TGCGCCAGCAGCTTGGCCGGTGTGGACAGGGCCGGGGAGCTGTTTTTT. V and J are TRBV5-1 and TRBJ2-2, with 8 bases aligning to TRBD1. CDR3 length: 16 residues. Trimming at V came to 0 bases and at J to 6 bases, leaving 7 bases not matched to a gene. From germline, CDR1 is SGHRS and CDR2 YFSETQ. Looking up the rest from reference TRBV5-1 and TRBJ2-2 gives the full variable domain: KAGVTQTPRYLIKTRGQQVTLSCSPISGHRSVSWYQQTPGQGLQFLFEYFSETQRNKGNFPGRFSGRQFSNSRSEMNVSTLELGDSALYLCASSLAGVDRAGELFFGEGSRLTVL.

V and J are TRBV5-1 and TRBJ2-1; D is perhaps TRBD1 (5 bases). There are 13 residues in the CDR3. Germline CDR1 is SGHRS and CDR2 is YFSETQ. V lost 2 bases to trimming and J lost 8 bases, with 11 bases between them. The CDR3 DNA reads TGCGCCAGCAGCTTTGCAGGGTGGGATGAGCAGTTCTTC. This gives the protein CASSFAGWDEQFF.

This clone was found once. The chain uses TRBV6-5 and TRBJ1-2, with 7 positions matching TRBD1. CDR3 length equals 13 residues. The V segment lost 9 bases and the J segment 6 bases; nucleotides outside the gene matches: 10. Germline V gene sequence: CDR1 MNHEY, CDR2 SVGAGI. The CDR3 here is CASHPGGSNGYTF. CDR3 DNA: TGTGCCAGTCACCCAGGGGGGAGTAATGGCTACACCTTC.

The genes are TRBV29-1 and TRBJ2-3, with D unclear. Germline V lookup: CDR1 SQVTM, CDR2 ANQGSEA. The CDR3 is 12 amino acids. Trimming pared 4 bases from V and 1 base from J, leaving 6 bases between. CDR3 region: CSVVRGTDTQYF. The CDR3 coding sequence is TGCAGCGTTGTACGGGGCACAGATACGCAGTATTTT.